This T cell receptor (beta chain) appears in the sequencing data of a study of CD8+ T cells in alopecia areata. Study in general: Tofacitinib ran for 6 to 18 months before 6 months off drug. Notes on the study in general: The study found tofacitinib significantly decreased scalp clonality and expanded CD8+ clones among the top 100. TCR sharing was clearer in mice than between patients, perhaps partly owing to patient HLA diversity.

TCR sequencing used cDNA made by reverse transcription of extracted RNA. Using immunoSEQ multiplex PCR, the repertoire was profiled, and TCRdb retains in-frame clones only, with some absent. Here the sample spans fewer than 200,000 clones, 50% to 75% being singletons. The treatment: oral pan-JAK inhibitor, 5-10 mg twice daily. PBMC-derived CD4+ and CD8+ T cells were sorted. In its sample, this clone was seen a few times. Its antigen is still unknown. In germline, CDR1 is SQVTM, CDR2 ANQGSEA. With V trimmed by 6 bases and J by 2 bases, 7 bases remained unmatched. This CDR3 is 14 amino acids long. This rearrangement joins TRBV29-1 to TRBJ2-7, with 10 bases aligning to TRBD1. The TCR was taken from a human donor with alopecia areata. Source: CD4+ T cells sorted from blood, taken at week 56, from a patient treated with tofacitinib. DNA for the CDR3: TGCAGCGTCGCCCGGGGGACAGGGGCCTACGAGCAGTACTTC. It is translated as CSVARGTGAYEQYF.